There are many counts of the clone carrying this T cell receptor (beta chain). Its antigen is unidentified. This specimen comes from a study of T cells in Graves' hyperthyroidism and ophthalmopathy. Study as a whole: Prior to any treatment, at the point of initial diagnosis, peripheral blood was collected.

RNA transcripts served as the template for amplifying TCR beta CDR3 regions. The HTBI set primed first-round TCR CDR3 RT-PCR. A single record per CDR3 protein comes from TCRdb applying MiXCR to the multiplex PCR reads. The sample holds 220,000 or so distinct CDR3 sequences, about 15% seen once. This CDR3 region has 18 residues. Germline values: CDR1 SGHAT, CDR2 FQNNGV. V lost 2 bases, J lost 4 bases, and 12 bases stayed unmatched. Used for diagnoses were clinical symptoms, serum thyroxine and TRAb, thyroid ultrasound and orbital computed tomography. Study-wide results and caveats: Most expanded thyroid clonotypes above 0.001 also appeared in blood.

The chain employs TRBV11-2 and TRBJ1-3, with 9 bases lining up with TRBD1. Sequenced material: blood. This TCR was recovered from a woman aged 18-29 years with Graves' ophthalmopathy. CDR3 nucleotides: TGTGCCAGCAGCTTACCCCCGGCGGACAGGGGCAAAGGAAACACCATATATTTT. Translation: CASSLPPADRGKGNTIYF.